This is a list of T cell receptor beta chains from one sample in a study of blood T cells in healthy people across ages. TCRdb reanalysed the 5' RACE reads using MiXCR and keeps one entry per CDR3 protein. The table shows 450,000 to 600,000 distinct CDR3 sequences, with about 27% occurring only once. These data were also filed under a second study, of T cells of mothers and their children.

Sample: blood. The receptor set was obtained from a boy younger than 10 in good health. Both conserved end residues are part of each CDR3.

v_gene: TRBV15
CDR3aa: CATSSTGAFSNQPQHF

v_gene: TRBV4-2
CDR3aa: CASSPHPQTSGNFQYF

v_gene: TRBV20-1
CDR3aa: CSASPGQGSEQYF

v_gene: TRBV29-1
CDR3aa: CSVEGGMRGYTF

v_gene: TRBV13
CDR3aa: CASSPHTGQGRNIQYF

v_gene: TRBV30
CDR3aa: CAWRAPASYEQYF

v_gene: TRBV27
CDR3aa: CASSLSMTGKELFF

v_gene: TRBV5-1
CDR3aa: CASQGQGSTHEQYF

v_gene: TRBV12-3/TRBV12-4
CDR3aa: CASIDRSSGNTIYF

v_gene: TRBV7-2
CDR3aa: CASSPLAWWVRIGDTQYF

v_gene: TRBV7-9
CDR3aa: CASLSGREKAAEAFF

v_gene: TRBV20-1
CDR3aa: CSARDFSRGNTEAFF

v_gene: TRBV5-1
CDR3aa: CASSLSEANEKLFF

v_gene: TRBV5-1
CDR3aa: CASSLEGSLFTDTQYF

v_gene: TRBV6-5
CDR3aa: CASSYLPQAFF

v_gene: TRBV5-1
CDR3aa: CASTLQTGPNTEAFF

v_gene: TRBV25-1
CDR3aa: CASTRAGGSLYEQYF

v_gene: TRBV25-1
CDR3aa: CASSERRGNTEAFF

v_gene: TRBV7-2
CDR3aa: CASSSKSGSTDTQYF

v_gene: TRBV15
CDR3aa: CATSRGLTGELFF

v_gene: TRBV3-1
CDR3aa: CASSQDASTEAFF

v_gene: TRBV29-1
CDR3aa: CSVESPDRGTSNYGYTF

v_gene: TRBV30
CDR3aa: CAWSGVFEAFF

v_gene: TRBV4-3
CDR3aa: CASSARGQSSYEQYF

v_gene: TRBV19
CDR3aa: CASSKRRDTQYF

v_gene: TRBV12-3/TRBV12-4
CDR3aa: CASSLMRDYGYTF

v_gene: TRBV29-1
CDR3aa: CSVVQGGEKLFF

v_gene: TRBV14
CDR3aa: CASSQPGTGINEQFF

v_gene: TRBV10-1
CDR3aa: CASSLRTGPETQYF

v_gene: TRBV10-2
CDR3aa: CASRMNSNQPQHF

v_gene: TRBV7-9
CDR3aa: CAYSGLSDGYTF

v_gene: TRBV20-1
CDR3aa: CSALEAGPQEEQYF

v_gene: TRBV7-9
CDR3aa: CASSLGRESYGYTF

v_gene: TRBV20-1
CDR3aa: CSARDLDSGGFTYEQYF

v_gene: TRBV7-2
CDR3aa: CASSSTPGVEQFF

v_gene: TRBV2
CDR3aa: CASNLSGNEKLFF

v_gene: TRBV12-3/TRBV12-4
CDR3aa: CASSRGSTSGFQETQYF

v_gene: TRBV6-2/TRBV6-3
CDR3aa: CASSYPPSLAGGVYNEQSF

v_gene: TRBV13
CDR3aa: CASSSGDQGGDEQFF